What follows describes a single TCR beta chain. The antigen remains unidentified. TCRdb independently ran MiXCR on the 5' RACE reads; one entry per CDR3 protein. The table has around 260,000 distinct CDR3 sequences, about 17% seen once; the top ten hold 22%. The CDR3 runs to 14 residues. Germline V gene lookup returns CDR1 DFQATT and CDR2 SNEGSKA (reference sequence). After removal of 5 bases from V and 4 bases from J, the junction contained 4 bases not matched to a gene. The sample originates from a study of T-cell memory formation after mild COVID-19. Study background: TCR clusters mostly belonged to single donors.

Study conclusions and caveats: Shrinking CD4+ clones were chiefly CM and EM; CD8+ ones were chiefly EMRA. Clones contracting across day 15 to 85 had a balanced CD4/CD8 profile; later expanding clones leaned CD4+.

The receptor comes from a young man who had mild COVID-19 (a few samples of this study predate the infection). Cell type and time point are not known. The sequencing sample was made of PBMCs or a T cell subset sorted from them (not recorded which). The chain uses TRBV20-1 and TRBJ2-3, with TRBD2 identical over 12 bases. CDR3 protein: CSAPSGGASDTQYF. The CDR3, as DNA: TGCAGTGCTCCTAGCGGGGGGGCCTCAGATACGCAGTATTTT.